These 24 T cell receptor beta chains were all obtained from the same sample, sequenced in a study of shared clonotypes between healthy human individuals. TCRdb keeps only in-frame clones here, not all; method: immunoSEQ multiplex PCR. The data show roughly 1,500,000 clones, with 95% to 99% seen just once and around 0.47% held by the top ten. Sequencing input: naive CD4+ T cells sorted from blood. Noted subset: CD45RA+ positively selected. The receptors stem from a man between 25 and 39 years old in good health.

The chain carries TRBV7-9 and TRBJ2-1; TRBD2 might be the D (6 bases). The CDR3 consists of 16 residues. The V end was cut by 1 base, the J end by 10 bases, with 20 bases between. Germline values: CDR1 SEHNR, CDR2 FQNEAQ (reference sequence). The CDR3 sequence is CASSLERGGIMREQFF. CDR3 coding DNA: TGTGCCAGCAGCTTAGAACGTGGGGGGATAATGAGGGAGCAGTTCTTC.

This rearrangement joins TRBV4-1 to TRBJ2-5, with 8 bases identical to TRBD2. Germline CDR1 reads MGHRA; CDR2 reads YSYEKL. The CDR3 covers 16 residues. The ends lost 0 bases at V and 5 bases at J; junction bases unmatched: 8. The CDR3 here is CASSQDAAGGRETQYF. The CDR3 nucleotides read TGCGCCAGCAGCCAAGATGCGGCGGGAGGCCGGGAGACCCAGTACTTC.

The gene calls are TRBV10-2 and TRBJ1-4; D call uncertain. The CDR3 is made up of 14 amino acids. Trimming removed 4 bases at V and 4 bases at J, with 10 bases between. CDR1 and CDR2 from the germline V gene are WSHSY and SAAADI. Written as DNA, the CDR3 is TGCGCCAGCAGTGTGGGGATTATTAATGAAAAACTGTTTTTT. Protein sequence: CASSVGIINEKLFF.

The table lists this clone with a count of one. The chain carries TRBV6-1 and TRBJ2-7; 9 nucleotides agree with TRBD1. V shed 6 bases and J 4 bases; nucleotides not matched to a gene: 7. The CDR3 runs 14 residues. In germline, CDR1 is MNHNS, CDR2 SASEGT. The CDR3 region is CASRQGQGMYEQYF. In nucleotides, the CDR3 is TGTGCCAGCAGACAGGGACAGGGAATGTACGAGCAGTACTTC.

With respect to this clone: The identical CDR3 is also encoded by other nucleotide sequences in the sample. The chain is built from TRBV28 and TRBJ1-5; 9 bases agree with TRBD1. Germline assignment: CDR1 MDHEN and CDR2 SYDVKM. V lost 1 base to trimming and J lost 3 bases; unmatched junction nucleotides: 7. The CDR3 sequence is 17 residues long. The CDR3 sequence: CASSLLWDRVTNQPQHF. The CDR3 DNA follows: TGTGCCAGCAGTTTATTGTGGGACAGGGTAACCAATCAGCCCCAGCATTTT.

The chain combines TRBV5-1 with TRBJ2-1; TRBD2 matches 7 bases. The germline CDR1 and CDR2 sequences are SGHRS and YFSETQ. The CDR3 is 18 residues long. Losses at the gene ends were 7 bases for V and 3 bases for J; bases not matched to a gene: 19. CDR3: CASSGGLLPSAFYNEQFF. CDR3 DNA: TGCGCCAGCTCGGGGGGACTTCTTCCGTCTGCCTTCTACAATGAGCAGTTCTTC.

The chain carries TRBV14 and TRBJ2-3; D is uncertain. This CDR3 is built from 13 residues. The V end lost 5 bases, the J end lost 10 bases, and 16 bases lay between the germline ends. From germline, CDR1 is SGHDN and CDR2 FVKESK. CDR3 region: CASSVLRASAQYF. The CDR3 coding sequence is TGTGCCAGCAGCGTTCTCCGGGCCTCTGCGCAGTATTTT. The full variable domain, in which reference TRBV14 and TRBJ2-3 provide the parts outside the CDR3, is EAGVTQFPSHSVIEKGQTVTLRCDPISGHDNLYWYRRVMGKEIKFLLHFVKESKQDESGMPNNRFLAERTGGTYSTLKVQPAELEDSGVYFCASSVLRASAQYFGPGTRLTVL.

The V and J genes are TRBV6-5 and TRBJ1-4, with D uncertain. Per germline, CDR1 MNHEY and CDR2 SVGAGI. CDR3 length: 14 residues. With 7 bases removed from V and 3 bases from J, the gap between germline ends came to 12 bases. This CDR3 reads CASKAQAANEKLFF. The CDR3 DNA reads as TGTGCCAGCAAGGCGCAGGCAGCTAATGAAAAACTGTTTTTT.

This clone appeared a single time. This chain connects TRBV7-2 to TRBJ2-5; D unclear. V shed 3 bases and J shed 1 base, with 9 bases lying between them. The germline V gene encodes CDR1 SGHTA and CDR2 FQGNSA. The CDR3 covers 14 residues. CDR3: CASSFEVSQETQYF. For the CDR3, the DNA is TGTGCCAGCAGCTTTGAAGTCAGCCAAGAGACCCAGTACTTC. The variable domain in full, with the rest retrieved from reference TRBV7-2 and TRBJ2-5, is GAGVSQSPSNKVTEKGKDVELRCDPISGHTALYWYRQSLGQGLEFLIYFQGNSAPDKSGLPSDRFSAERTGGSVSTLTIQRTQQEDSAVYLCASSFEVSQETQYFGPGTRLLVL.

This chain uses TRBV12-5 with TRBJ2-3; 16 bases fit TRBD2. This CDR3 is 19 amino acids long. The germline CDR1 and CDR2 sequences are LGHNT and FRNRAP. This chain's CDR3 is CATVGSGTSGRASTDTQYF. The CDR3 bases are TGTGCCACGGTCGGATCCGGGACTAGCGGGAGGGCTAGCACAGATACGCAGTATTTT.

This clone was seen just once. The gene calls are TRBV28 and TRBJ2-2; 7 bases align to TRBD2. CDR3 size: 15 residues. CDR1 MDHEN and CDR2 SYDVKM come from the germline V gene. The V gene end was trimmed by 5 bases and the J gene end by 5 bases; junction bases not matched to a gene: 8. The CDR3 here is CASSIGTTRTGELFF. The CDR3 DNA reads TGTGCCAGCAGTATCGGGACTACTCGAACCGGGGAGCTGTTTTTT.

On this clone: The sample carries other DNA sequences with the same CDR3. This chain links TRBV5-1 with TRBJ1-5; maybe TRBD1 (5 bases). The CDR3 spans 15 residues. CDR1 SGHRS and CDR2 YFSETQ come from the germline V gene. V gave up 0 bases and J gave up 0 bases, with 7 bases separating them. The CDR3 region is CASSLGGDSNQPQHF. The CDR3 region has the DNA TGCGCCAGCAGCTTGGGAGGGGATAGCAATCAGCCCCAGCATTTT.

The chain recombines TRBV7-9 with TRBJ2-5, with 9 bases that match TRBD1. Germline V gene sequence: CDR1 SEHNR, CDR2 FQNEAQ (reference sequence). This CDR3 contains 18 residues. V lost 5 bases and J lost 1; bases outside the gene matches: 14. The CDR3: CASSHPTWDRDSQETQYF. For the CDR3, the DNA is TGTGCCAGCAGCCATCCGACCTGGGACAGGGATTCCCAAGAGACCCAGTACTTC.

The V and J genes are TRBV27 and TRBJ2-7; 7 bases fit TRBD1. The CDR3 is 13 amino acids. With V trimmed by 6 bases and J by 2 bases, 4 bases remained unmatched. CDR1 and CDR2 (germline): MNHEY, SMNVEV (reference sequence). CDR3 bases: TGTGCCAGCAGACCCGGGACAGCCTACGAGCAGTACTTC. It is translated as CASRPGTAYEQYF.

The rearrangement joins TRBV20-1 to TRBJ2-1, with D unclear. The CDR3 loop spans 11 amino acids. Germline CDR1 is DFQATT and CDR2 is SNEGSKA (reference sequence). Trimming pared 3 bases from V and 8 bases from J, leaving 8 bases between. CDR3: CSASGPDEQFF. The CDR3 region has the DNA TGCAGTGCTAGCGGTCCTGATGAGCAGTTCTTC.

For this clone: The junction and the germline gene differ at one end; a read error may be behind it. The rearrangement links TRBV25-1 to TRBJ1-5; D ambiguous. The CDR3 is 12 amino acids. The germline gives CDR1 MGHDK, CDR2 SYGVNS. CDR3 loop: CASKMVPQAQHF. CDR3 coding DNA: TGTGCCAGCAAAATGGTCCCTCAGGCCCAGCATTTT.

The chain uses TRBV5-1 and TRBJ2-7, with 11 bases aligning to TRBD2. Germline V gene sequence: CDR1 SGHRS, CDR2 YFSETQ. This CDR3 region has 14 residues. V dropped 0 bases and J dropped 11; count of bases not matched to a gene: 7. The CDR3 loop reads CASSLESSGRRKYF. The CDR3 bases are TGCGCCAGCAGCTTGGAATCTAGCGGGAGGAGGAAGTACTTC.

V usage is TRBV4-1 and J usage is TRBJ2-1; D gene unclear. The germline gives CDR1 MGHRA, CDR2 YSYEKL. V lost 0 bases and J lost 4, with 4 bases in between. This CDR3 region has 13 residues. The DNA for the CDR3 is TGCGCCAGCAGCCAAGATTTGTACAATGAGCAGTTCTTC. It translates to CASSQDLYNEQFF.

This sequence joins TRBV11-2 and TRBJ2-7, with a possible D match to TRBD1 (5 bases). Germline assignment: CDR1 SGHAT and CDR2 FQNNGV. CDR3 length equals 14 residues. V lost 1 base to trimming and J lost 4 bases, with 11 bases between them. The CDR3 bases are TGTGCCAGCAGCTTAGTCGACAGTACTTACGAGCAGTACTTC. Translating it yields CASSLVDSTYEQYF.

The chain employs TRBV30 and TRBJ2-2, with D tentatively TRBD1 (6 bases). V was clipped by 4 bases and J by 3 bases, with 9 bases between them. Germline V gene data show CDR1 as GTSNPN and CDR2 as SVGIG (reference sequence). CDR3 length: 13 amino acids. The CDR3 region is CAWKWTDTGELFF. CDR3 bases: TGTGCCTGGAAGTGGACAGACACCGGGGAGCTGTTTTTT.

The genes are TRBV4-1 and TRBJ1-2; D may be TRBD1 (5 bases). V was pared by 0 bases and J by 4 bases, with 9 bases between. The CDR3 runs 14 residues. Germline V gives CDR1 MGHRA, CDR2 YSYEKL. The CDR3 here is CASSQDLGGYGYTF. Here the CDR3 DNA reads TGCGCCAGCAGCCAAGATCTGGGGGGCTATGGCTACACCTTC.

This clone was seen a single time. The V and J genes are TRBV27 and TRBJ2-1; 8 positions match TRBD2. From germline, CDR1 is MNHEY and CDR2 SMNVEV (reference sequence). Trimming cost V 0 bases and J 7 bases; bases outside gene matches: 14. The CDR3 has 18 amino acids. CDR3 region: CASSLSRAWTGGRNEQFF. CDR3 in DNA: TGTGCCAGCAGTTTATCCCGGGCTTGGACGGGAGGGAGAAATGAGCAGTTCTTC.

The J gene is TRBJ2-1, the V gene TRBV29-1, with D perhaps TRBD1 or TRBD2 (6 bases each). The CDR3 totals 14 residues. V dropped 7 bases and J dropped 7 bases, with 20 bases sitting between them. Germline CDR1 SQVTM, CDR2 ANQGSEA. Written as DNA, the CDR3 is TGCAGCGCCTACCGATCAGGGGACTTGAATGAGCAGTTCTTC. Its protein is CSAYRSGDLNEQFF.

This clone came up once. The V gene is TRBV9, the J gene TRBJ2-7; 10 positions match TRBD2. Germline assignment: CDR1 SGDLS and CDR2 YYNGEE. V shed 0 bases and J 2 bases; nucleotides not matched to a gene: 11. The CDR3 totals 18 residues. The CDR3 DNA reads as TGTGCCAGCAGCGTAGGAGGGTCTAGCGGGAGACAGGCCTACGAGCAGTACTTC. Protein sequence: CASSVGGSSGRQAYEQYF.